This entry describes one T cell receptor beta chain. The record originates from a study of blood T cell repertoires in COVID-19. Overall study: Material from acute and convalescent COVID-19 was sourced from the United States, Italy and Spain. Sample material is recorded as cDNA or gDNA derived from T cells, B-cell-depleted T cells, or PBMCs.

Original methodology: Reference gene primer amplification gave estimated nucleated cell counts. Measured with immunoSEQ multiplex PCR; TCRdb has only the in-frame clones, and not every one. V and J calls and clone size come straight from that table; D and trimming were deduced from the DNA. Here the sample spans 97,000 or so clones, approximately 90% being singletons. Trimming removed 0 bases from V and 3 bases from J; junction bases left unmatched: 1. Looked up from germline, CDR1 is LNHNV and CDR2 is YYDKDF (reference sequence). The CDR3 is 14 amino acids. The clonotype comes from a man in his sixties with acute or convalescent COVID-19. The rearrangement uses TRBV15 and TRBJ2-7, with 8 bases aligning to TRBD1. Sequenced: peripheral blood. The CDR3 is CATSREQGGYEQYV. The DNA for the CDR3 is TGTGCCACCAGCAGAGAACAGGGGGGCTACGAGCAGTACGTC.